A selection of T cell receptor beta chains follows, all from one sample in a study of cytomegalovirus exposure and HLA in healthy donors. The repertoire was sequenced with immunoSEQ multiplex PCR; TCRdb's copy has only in-frame clones and lacks some. The sample carries about 190,000 clones, roughly four fifths recorded once. The sample consisted of PBMCs. The origin of the receptors is a woman aged 25 to 45 in good health and CMV-seropositive. CDR3s include the opening cysteine and the closing phenylalanine or tryptophan. D genes are given only for firm matches. Expanded clones get a size class; other rows say once, few or many, or leave the size out.

d_call	clone_size	v_call	j_call	cdr3_nt	cdr3_aa
-	-	TRBV4-1	TRBJ2-1	TGCGCCAGCAGCCAAGATGGAGTTTTCTCGTACAATGAGCAGTTCTTC	CASSQDGVFSYNEQFF
TRBD1	-	TRBV27	TRBJ2-7	TGTGCCAGCAGTTTGGGGACAGGGCCGTCCTACGAGCAGTACTTC	CASSLGTGPSYEQYF
-	-	TRBV20-1	TRBJ1-1	TGCAGTCTTGGACAGTCCACTGAAGCTTTCTTT	CSLGQSTEAFF
-	-	TRBV7-9	TRBJ2-1	TGTGCCAGCAGCTCCAATAGCGGAAAAAGCTCCTACAATGAGCAGTTCTTC	CASSSNSGKSSYNEQFF
-	-	TRBV5-1	TRBJ2-7	TGCGCCAGCAGCTTGGGACCCTACAGCTCCTACGAGCAGTACTTC	CASSLGPYSSYEQYF
-	-	TRBV5-4	TRBJ2-1	TGTGCCAGCAGCTTATTCGGTGAGCAGTTCTTC	CASSLFGEQFF
TRBD1	-	TRBV7-9	TRBJ1-2	TGTGCCAGCAGTACCGGGACAGGGATCTATGGCTACACCTTC	CASSTGTGIYGYTF
-	few	TRBV19	TRBJ2-3	TGTGCCAGTAGTTCCGGGAGCGGACCCACAGATACGCAGTATTTT	CASSSGSGPTDTQYF
-	-	TRBV19	TRBJ2-1	TGTGCCAGTAGTATAAGCCTGGCGGGATCCTACAATGAGCAGTTCTTC	CASSISLAGSYNEQFF
-	few	TRBV19	TRBJ2-7	TGTGCCAGTAGTATGGTTGGGCAGATCTACGAGCAGTACTTC	CASSMVGQIYEQYF
TRBD1	few	TRBV7-8	TRBJ1-3	TGTGCCAGCAGCTTGACTCTGGCAGGGGGCGCGGAGATCTCTGGAAACACCATATATTTT	CASSLTLAGGAEISGNTIYF
TRBD1	-	TRBV28	TRBJ2-3	TGTGCCAGCAGCGACCCCAGGGGGCTCCACCCAGATACGCAGTATTTT	CASSDPRGLHPDTQYF
-	-	TRBV19	TRBJ2-2	TGTGCCAGTAGTACCACAGCGAACACCGGGGAGCTGTTTTTT	CASSTTANTGELFF
TRBD1	-	TRBV9	TRBJ1-1	TGTGCCAGCACCACGTTGACAGGGTGTGAAGCTTTCTTT	CASTTLTGCEAFF
-	-	TRBV27	TRBJ2-3	TGTGCCAGCAGTTTATCGATGGAGTGGAGAGATACGCAGTATTTT	CASSLSMEWRDTQYF
TRBD1	few	TRBV27	TRBJ2-7	TGTGCCAGCAGTCGGACAGGGCTCTACGAGCAGTACTTC	CASSRTGLYEQYF
TRBD1	few	TRBV14	TRBJ1-1	TGTGCCAGCAGCGGGTTGACAGGGCAAGCTGAAGCTTTCTTT	CASSGLTGQAEAFF
-	once	TRBV5-3	TRBJ1-1	TGTGCCAGAAGCTTGGCCCGGGAGGTGCGTTTGAACACTGAAGCTTTCTTT	CARSLAREVRLNTEAFF
TRBD1	-	TRBV14	TRBJ1-6	TGTGCCAGCAGCCACCATGGACAGGGGCTACCACCCCTCCACTTT	CASSHHGQGLPPLHF
-	-	TRBV6-5	TRBJ2-1	TGTGCCAGCAAATTAGTCGGAGGCGGTTACAATGAGCAGTTCTTC	CASKLVGGGYNEQFF
-	-	TRBV28	TRBJ2-1	TGTGCCAGCAGTCGACTAGAATGGTCCTACAATGAGCAGTTCTTC	CASSRLEWSYNEQFF
TRBD1	-	TRBV7-6	TRBJ1-6	TGTGCCAGCAGCACCTCAGGGGGCGGTTCACCCCTCCACTTT	CASSTSGGGSPLHF
TRBD2	-	TRBV9	TRBJ2-1	TGTGCCAGCAGCGGGCCCCACGGGAGGGCCTTTAACGATGAGCAGTTCTTC	CASSGPHGRAFNDEQFF
-	once	TRBV18	TRBJ2-6	TGTGCCAGCTCGCCAACCCAGGGTACCGGGGCCAACGTCCTGACTTTC	CASSPTQGTGANVLTF
-	-	TRBV6-1	TRBJ2-7	TGTGCCAGCAGGGACTACTATAACTACGAGCAGTACTTC	CASRDYYNYEQYF
TRBD1	-	TRBV28	TRBJ2-7	TGTGCCAGCAGTCCCGACAGGGGTGTCGACGAGCAGTACTTC	CASSPDRGVDEQYF
-	-	TRBV6-1	TRBJ2-1	TGTGCCAGCAGTGAAAGGGGAAGAGACAATGAGCAGTTCTTC	CASSERGRDNEQFF
TRBD1	-	TRBV7-8	TRBJ1-2	TGTGCCAGCAGTTTGAAGTGGGACAGAAGCTATGGCTACACCTTC	CASSLKWDRSYGYTF
TRBD1	-	TRBV2	TRBJ2-7	TGTGCCAGCCGGGACAGGGTGGACGAGCAGTACTTC	CASRDRVDEQYF
-	-	TRBV18	TRBJ1-1	TGTGCCAGCTTTTTGGAGGCAACCTGGAACACTGAAGCTTTCTTT	CASFLEATWNTEAFF
TRBD2	-	TRBV28	TRBJ2-2	TGTGCCAGCAGGCGAGGGACTAGCGGCACCGGGGAGCTGTTTTTT	CASRRGTSGTGELFF
TRBD2	few	TRBV6-4	TRBJ2-2	TGTGCCAGCAGTGACGGAACGGGAGGCACCGGGGAGCTGTTTTTT	CASSDGTGGTGELFF
TRBD2	once	TRBV4-1	TRBJ2-7	TGCGCCAGCAGCCAAGAGTTGGGTTCCGGGAGGGAGCAGTACTTC	CASSQELGSGREQYF
-	-	TRBV5-1	TRBJ2-3	TGCGCCAGCAGCTTGGACAGGACACCCACAGATACGCAGTATTTT	CASSLDRTPTDTQYF
TRBD2	few	TRBV27	TRBJ2-7	TGTGCCAGCAGTACCGCGGGGGTTGGGTCCTACGAGCAGTACTTC	CASSTAGVGSYEQYF
-	once	TRBV19	TRBJ2-2	TGTGCCAGTAGTATTAGCACCGGGGAGCTGTTTTTT	CASSISTGELFF
-	-	TRBV9	TRBJ2-3	TGTGCCAGCAACCCGGGAGATGTAGATACGCAGTATTTT	CASNPGDVDTQYF
-	-	TRBV16	TRBJ2-1	TGTGCCAGCAGCCGGATCAGGGGTCCCAATGAGCAGTTCTTC	CASSRIRGPNEQFF
-	once	TRBV6-5	TRBJ1-2	TGTGCCAGCGGTCGCAGGGCTAACTATGGCTACACCTTC	CASGRRANYGYTF